Listed below are T cell receptor beta chains from one sample, sequenced in a study of CD8+ T cells in alopecia areata. Clones were read by immunoSEQ multiplex PCR, and TCRdb kept only the in-frame ones, dropping some. The repertoire has some 150,000 clones, 85% to 90% of them found once; the top ten carry around 14%. The sample consisted of CD8+ T cells sorted from blood, taken at week 4, from a patient treated with tofacitinib. The receptors here all came from a human donor with alopecia areata. The CDR3 runs from the conserved cysteine through the conserved F or W. Fields, in order: D gene, clone size, J gene, V gene, CDR3 DNA, CDR3 protein. D genes are given only for firm matches. The size entry is marked missing in some rows and otherwise reads once, few, many or a size class.

>NA|few|TRBJ2-7|TRBV5-6
TGTGCCAGCACGTCCCCGAGTATGGAATACGAGCAGTACTTC
CASTSPSMEYEQYF
>TRBD1|NA|TRBJ2-5|TRBV18
TGTGCCAGCTCACCAGATGGGACAGTAATCCAAGAGACCCAGTACTTC
CASSPDGTVIQETQYF
>NA|NA|TRBJ2-7|TRBV7-2
TGTGCCAGCAGCTTCTCGGAAGGATACGAGCAGTACTTC
CASSFSEGYEQYF
>NA|NA|TRBJ2-5|TRBV2
TGTGCCAGCACCTTCTTGGAAGAGACCCAGTACTTC
CASTFLEETQYF
>TRBD1|NA|TRBJ2-1|TRBV7-9
TGTGCCAGCAGCATCACAGGGGGCCCCAACAATGAGCAGTTCTTC
CASSITGGPNNEQFF
>NA|NA|TRBJ2-3|TRBV19
TGTGCCAGTAGTAGCGTGAGCACAGATACGCAGTATTTT
CASSSVSTDTQYF
>NA|NA|TRBJ2-7|TRBV19
TGTGCCAGTAGTTCGGTGGCAGGCCACTCCTACGAGCAGTACTTC
CASSSVAGHSYEQYF
>NA|NA|TRBJ2-3|TRBV29-1
TGCAGCGTTGAGGAGGGCACAGATACGCAGTATTTT
CSVEEGTDTQYF
>NA|NA|TRBJ2-5|TRBV6-4
TGTGCCACCGCCAGTGCGGCTGAAGAGACCCAGTACTTC
CATASAAEETQYF
>TRBD1|NA|TRBJ2-3|TRBV9
TGTGCCAGCAGCGTAGTAGACAGGGGCCGCACAGATACGCAGTATTTT
CASSVVDRGRTDTQYF
>NA|once|TRBJ2-3|TRBV7-6
TGTGCCAGCAGCCATCCGGGGGGCGAGGGCACAGATACGCAGTATTTT
CASSHPGGEGTDTQYF
>TRBD1|NA|TRBJ2-7|TRBV30
TGTGCCTGGATGAAACAGGGGTATACCTACGAGCAGTACTTC
CAWMKQGYTYEQYF
>TRBD1|few|TRBJ2-1|TRBV6-5
TGTGCCAGCAGGCTAGGGACAGGGTTGTACAATGAGCAGTTCTTC
CASRLGTGLYNEQFF
>NA|NA|TRBJ2-4|TRBV11-2
TGTGCCAGCGAGGGCCTTGGAAACATTCAGTACTTC
CASEGLGNIQYF
>TRBD1|NA|TRBJ2-5|TRBV5-6
TGTGCCAGCGGACGAGCGGGACAGGGGATACAAGAGACCCAGTACTTC
CASGRAGQGIQETQYF
>TRBD2|NA|TRBJ2-3|TRBV5-1
TGCGCCACAGGACTAGCGGGAGAGACGGGCACAGATACGCAGTATTTT
CATGLAGETGTDTQYF
>TRBD1|NA|TRBJ1-5|TRBV5-6
TGTGCCAGCAGCTTGGCCGGGACAGAAAATTATCAGCCCCAGCATTTT
CASSLAGTENYQPQHF